This T cell receptor beta chain was retrieved from a study of metastatic and nonmetastatic thyroid tumors. The overall study: Samples came from malignant and benign thyroid patients, and repertoires were compared across blood and tumor or nodule tissue. Study-wide points: It was reported that TCR beta diversity was significantly higher in malignant thyroid tumors than benign nodules, in blood and tumor.

Study processing details: The distant-metastasis classifier for papillary thyroid cancer was built from CDR3 differences across clinicopathological groups. Using MiXCR, TCRdb reanalyzed the PCR reads. The V and J calls were determined by TCRdb, not by the authors. The sample has around 22,000 clones, around 20% seen once. Trimming removed 0 bases at V and 12 bases at J, with 12 bases between. CDR1 is SNHLY, CDR2 FYNNEI, per germline. The CDR3 has 12 amino acids. Every patient was untreated before thyroid surgery. This clone is categorized as medium-sized. No antigen is known for it. The rearrangement uses TRBV2 and TRBJ2-7; D unclear. Sample: blood. This TCR was recovered from a male donor with papillary thyroid cancer or a benign thyroid nodule (not recorded which). Some clones in this sample may be carry-over from other donors' samples. The CDR3 nucleotides are TGTGCCAGCAGTGAAGCCTTGCAACGTGGGTACTTC. It yields the protein CASSEALQRGYF.